These 22 T cell receptor beta chains were sequenced from one sample in a study of response to subunit inactivated influenza vaccine. Each CDR3 protein is one row after TCRdb ran MiXCR on the RT-PCR reads. The repertoire holds 530,000 or so distinct CDR3 sequences, 25% seen once, with around 1.8% in the top ten. The source was CD4+ T cells sorted from PBMCs, collected 5 days after vaccination. The receptors were gathered from a man aged 50 to 59 who received an inactivated influenza vaccine.

The table lists this clonotype with a few counts. CDR3 coding DNA: TGTGCCAGCAGTGACGACACCCGTAATCGGAAAGCTTTCTTT. It specifies CASSDDTRNRKAFF. The chain uses TRBV3-1 and TRBJ1-1, with D hard to call. Germline V CDR1 and CDR2: LGHDT, YNNKEL (reference sequence). Trimming stripped 6 bases from V and 9 bases from J, with 20 bases between. The CDR3 has 14 residues.

The chain employs TRBV29-1 and TRBJ2-5; 10 bases align to TRBD2. CDR3 length equals 15 residues. The germline gives CDR1 SQVTM, CDR2 ANQGSEA. J was trimmed by 5 bases and V by 3 bases; bases with no gene match: 9. CDR3 sequence: CSVEILAGRGETQYF. The CDR3 coding sequence is TGCAGCGTTGAGATACTAGCGGGACGTGGGGAGACCCAGTACTTC.

This chain connects TRBV5-1 to TRBJ2-1, with 11 positions matching TRBD2. Germline CDR1 SGHRS, CDR2 YFSETQ. CDR3 size: 17 residues. V lost 4 bases, J lost 3 bases, and 9 bases stayed unmatched. The CDR3 loop reads CASSPPTSGNLYNEQFF. CDR3 nucleotide sequence: TGCGCCAGCAGCCCCCCGACTAGCGGGAACCTCTACAATGAGCAGTTCTTC. The complete variable domain, with remaining parts taken from reference TRBV5-1 and TRBJ2-1, reads KAGVTQTPRYLIKTRGQQVTLSCSPISGHRSVSWYQQTPGQGLQFLFEYFSETQRNKGNFPGRFSGRQFSNSRSEMNVSTLELGDSALYLCASSPPTSGNLYNEQFFGPGTRLTVL.

The chain employs TRBV20-1 and TRBJ2-4; either TRBD1 or TRBD2 may supply D (6 bases each). Per germline, CDR1 DFQATT and CDR2 SNEGSKA (reference sequence). The CDR3 spans 15 residues. V was pared by 1 base and J by 8 bases, with 18 bases between. CDR3 residues: CSARGVRGRMDIQYF. The CDR3 DNA sequence: TGCAGTGCTAGAGGGGTGAGGGGGAGGATGGACATTCAGTACTTC.

The J gene is TRBJ2-3, the V gene TRBV7-3; TRBD1 aligns across 7 bases. Germline loops: CDR1 SGHTA, CDR2 FQGTGA. With V trimmed by 1 base and J by 1 base, 17 bases remained unmatched. This CDR3 region has 20 residues. The CDR3 DNA is TGTGCCAGCAGCTTAAAGGGACCGAATCCCGGGACAGCAGGCACAGATACGCAGTATTTT. This codes for CASSLKGPNPGTAGTDTQYF. Variable domain in full (rest from reference TRBV7-3 and TRBJ2-3): GAGVSQTPSNKVTEKGKYVELRCDPISGHTALYWYRQSLGQGPEFLIYFQGTGAADDSGLPNDRFFAVRPEGSVSTLKIQRTERGDSAVYLCASSLKGPNPGTAGTDTQYFGPGTRLTVL.

In this sample, this clonotype turned up a few times. The rearrangement uses TRBV20-1 and TRBJ2-7; 9 nucleotides agree with TRBD2. V shed 6 bases and J 6 bases; nucleotides not matched to a gene: 12. Germline V gene data show CDR1 as DFQATT and CDR2 as SNEGSKA (reference sequence). The CDR3 extends over 14 amino acids. The CDR3 region is CSAKTGTSTGEQYF. In DNA, the CDR3 is TGCAGTGCAAAGACCGGGACTAGCACGGGCGAGCAGTACTTC.

This clonotype was recorded a few times. V and J are TRBV25-1 and TRBJ2-7; D is ambiguous. Trimming left V 8 bases short and J 0 bases short, with 5 bases between. The germline CDR1 and CDR2 sequences are MGHDK and SYGVNS. This CDR3 has 11 residues. This chain's CDR3 is CASGVSYEQYF. Written as DNA, the CDR3 is TGTGCCAGCGGAGTCTCCTACGAGCAGTACTTC.

In this sample, this clonotype turned up a few times. The chain uses TRBV20-1 and TRBJ2-2, with D possibly TRBD1 on 5 matching bases. Germline assignment: CDR1 DFQATT and CDR2 SNEGSKA (reference sequence). CDR3 length: 14 residues. Deletions cut 2 bases from V and 6 bases from J, with 13 bases between. The CDR3 DNA reads TGCAGTGCTAGATCCAGGGCTTGGTCCGGGGAGCTGTTTTTT. This codes for CSARSRAWSGELFF.

The chain is built from TRBV5-1 and TRBJ1-1, with 7 positions matching TRBD1. Germline V lookup: CDR1 SGHRS, CDR2 YFSETQ. Unmatched junction bases numbered 13, after V lost 2 bases and J lost 0 bases. The CDR3 sequence is 18 residues long. The CDR3 sequence is CASSFFSRGPQMNTEAFF. CDR3 DNA: TGCGCCAGCAGCTTTTTTTCGAGGGGGCCTCAGATGAACACTGAAGCTTTCTTT.

The CDR3 is CASSLRAGLGTDTQYF. The DNA for the CDR3 is TGTGCCAGCAGCTTAAGGGCGGGTCTGGGGACAGATACGCAGTATTTT. The rearrangement joins TRBV5-5 to TRBJ2-3; D possibly corresponds to TRBD2 (5 bases). The germline V and J ends were trimmed by 2 bases and 3 bases, with 16 bases remaining between them. The CDR3 consists of 16 residues. Germline loops: CDR1 SGHKS, CDR2 YYEKEE (reference sequence).

The rearrangement links TRBV6-2 or TRBV6-3 to TRBJ2-5; D perhaps matches TRBD1 (5 bases). V was shortened by 2 bases and J by 4 bases, with 8 bases between the two germline ends. CDR1 is MNHEY, CDR2 SVGEGT, per germline. This CDR3 contains 13 residues. CDR3 nucleotide sequence: TGTGCCAGCAGTTACGGGGCCGTAGAGACCCAGTACTTC. Translating it yields CASSYGAVETQYF.

The genes are TRBV4-1 and TRBJ2-4, with TRBD1 matching over 9 bases. This CDR3 contains 18 residues. Germline V lookup: CDR1 MGHRA, CDR2 YSYEKL. V lost 3 bases and J lost 3; bases outside the gene matches: 12. The CDR3 loop is CASSHLFRDRAGKNIQYF. CDR3 bases: TGCGCCAGCAGCCATTTATTCCGGGACAGGGCGGGCAAAAACATTCAGTACTTC.

The chain uses TRBV12-3 or TRBV12-4 and TRBJ1-3; no clear D. The CDR3 contains 14 residues. V lost 3 bases and J lost 10, with 16 bases in between. For the CDR3, the DNA is TGTGCCAGCAGTTTCATTTTAGGATTAGGGACCATATATTTT. Its protein is CASSFILGLGTIYF.

This clonotype was observed many times. This rearrangement joins TRBV29-1 to TRBJ1-1; D not certain. V lost 7 bases to trimming and J lost 7 bases, with 10 bases between them. The length of the CDR3 is 10 residues. Germline values: CDR1 SQVTM, CDR2 ANQGSEA. CDR3 in DNA: TGCAGCGCCGCGGGTGTTGAAGCTTTCTTT. Encoded protein: CSAAGVEAFF.

The chain is built from TRBV6-2 or TRBV6-3 and TRBJ1-6, with 8 bases lining up with TRBD1. Per germline, CDR1 MNHEY and CDR2 SVGEGT. The CDR3 consists of 16 residues. The V segment lost 0 bases and the J segment 9 bases; nucleotides outside the gene matches: 7. CDR3 coding DNA: TGTGCCAGCAGTTACTCGGGGCAGGGGGCCCGTTCACCCCTCCACTTT. Translated, it gives CASSYSGQGARSPLHF.

The chain joins TRBV20-1 to TRBJ2-5, with D possibly being TRBD2 (6 bases). CDR1 is DFQATT, CDR2 SNEGSKA, per germline (reference sequence). CDR3 size: 14 residues. The V gene lost 6 bases and the J gene lost 1 base, with 15 bases spanning the gap. For the CDR3, the DNA is TGCAGTGCGGGGGGACTTCCCGTCCAAGAGACCCAGTACTTC. This gives the protein CSAGGLPVQETQYF.

This clonotype was seen more than once but under ten times. This chain connects TRBV20-1 to TRBJ2-1, with 7 positions matching TRBD2. From germline, CDR1 is DFQATT and CDR2 SNEGSKA (reference sequence). V lost 0 bases, J lost 4 bases, and 9 bases stayed unmatched. There are 16 residues in the CDR3. The CDR3 protein is CSARDLSGIGYNEQFF. The CDR3 DNA sequence: TGCAGTGCTAGAGATCTCAGCGGGATCGGGTACAATGAGCAGTTCTTC.

V and J are TRBV20-1 and TRBJ2-3; TRBD2 matches at 8 bases. The length of the CDR3 is 13 residues. Germline V CDR1 and CDR2: DFQATT, SNEGSKA (reference sequence). After removal of 4 bases from V and 5 bases from J, the junction contained 5 bases not matched to a gene. This CDR3 reads CSAKSGSIDTQYF. In DNA, the CDR3 is TGCAGTGCTAAAAGCGGGAGTATAGATACGCAGTATTTT.

The CDR3 spells CASSYSSGRPDMNTEAFF. The DNA for the CDR3 is TGTGCCAGCAGTTACTCGAGTGGCAGGCCAGACATGAACACTGAAGCTTTCTTT. The chain recombines TRBV6-2 or TRBV6-3 with TRBJ1-1; D gene ambiguous. The CDR3 extends over 18 amino acids. Trimming left V 0 bases short and J 0 bases short, with 17 bases between. The germline gives CDR1 MNHEY, CDR2 SVGEGT.

A word on this clonotype: The junction departs from the called germline gene at one end, perhaps through a read error. The V call is TRBV5-1, the J call TRBJ2-7; D gene ambiguous. The V gene's germline CDR1 is SGHRS and CDR2 YFSETQ. The CDR3 consists of 15 residues. The CDR3 coding sequence is TGCGCCAGCAGGATAAGGGCAAGGGATTCCTATGAGCAGTACTTC. This codes for CASRIRARDSYEQYF.

The V and J genes are TRBV24-1 and TRBJ2-3; D may be TRBD1 (5 bases). Trimming pared 7 bases from V and 0 bases from J, leaving 10 bases between. The CDR3 totals 14 residues. In germline, CDR1 is KGHDR, CDR2 SFDVKD. CDR3 in DNA: TGTGCCACCAGGGACACCATGAGCACAGATACGCAGTATTTT. Encoded protein: CATRDTMSTDTQYF.

This rearrangement joins TRBV29-1 to TRBJ1-5; D remains ambiguous. Between the trimmed V and J ends, which lost 4 bases and 0 bases, there was a span of 10 bases. Germline CDR1 reads SQVTM; CDR2 reads ANQGSEA. This CDR3 has 14 residues. The CDR3 protein is CSVVSTDSNQPQHF. The CDR3 DNA is TGCAGCGTTGTGTCAACAGATAGCAATCAGCCCCAGCATTTT.